A selection of T cell receptor beta chains follows, all from one sample in a study of PD-1 blockade in classical Hodgkin lymphoma. Clones were sequenced by immunoSEQ multiplex PCR, and TCRdb holds only the in-frame ones, with some missing. The repertoire has about 18,000 clones, 65% to 80% of them found once; the top ten carry just under 2.5%. This specimen was CD4+ T cells from blood, taken before the fourth cycle of nivolumab. The receptor source for this set is a human donor with classical Hodgkin lymphoma. CDR3s include the opening cysteine and the closing phenylalanine or tryptophan. A D gene is named only where the DNA matches it firmly. Rows give clone size only sometimes, using once, few, many, or a class for an expanded clone.

CDR3 protein: CASRGAPYNEQFF
CDR3 DNA: TGTGCCAGCCGGGGGGCCCCCTACAATGAGCAGTTCTTC
D gene: NA
clone size: NA
J gene: TRBJ2-1
V gene: TRBV19

CDR3 protein: CAISGGGKNEKLFF
CDR3 DNA: TGTGCCATCAGTGGAGGAGGAAAGAATGAAAAACTGTTTTTT
D gene: NA
clone size: NA
J gene: TRBJ1-4
V gene: TRBV10-3

CDR3 protein: CASSQGRKWRGSFYEQYF
CDR3 DNA: TGCGCCAGCAGCCAAGGCCGTAAATGGCGGGGCTCGTTTTACGAGCAGTACTTC
D gene: NA
clone size: NA
J gene: TRBJ2-7
V gene: TRBV4-3

CDR3 protein: CASSPDRDGYTF
CDR3 DNA: TGTGCCAGCAGCCCGGACAGGGATGGCTACACCTTC
D gene: TRBD1
clone size: large
J gene: TRBJ1-2
V gene: TRBV5-5

CDR3 protein: CASSFRTEQYF
CDR3 DNA: TGTGCCAGCAGCTTTAGAACCGAGCAGTACTTC
D gene: NA
clone size: medium-sized
J gene: TRBJ2-7
V gene: TRBV7-9

CDR3 protein: CASSLNRVETQYF
CDR3 DNA: TGTGCCAGCAGCTTAAACAGGGTAGAGACCCAGTACTTC
D gene: NA
clone size: NA
J gene: TRBJ2-5
V gene: TRBV5-4

CDR3 protein: CASSNQGATSGYTF
CDR3 DNA: TGTGCCAGCAGTAATCAGGGGGCGACGAGCGGCTACACCTTC
D gene: TRBD1
clone size: NA
J gene: TRBJ1-2
V gene: TRBV27

CDR3 protein: CATSRDRGQNTEAFF
CDR3 DNA: TGTGCCACCAGCAGAGATAGGGGACAGAACACTGAAGCTTTCTTT
D gene: NA
clone size: few
J gene: TRBJ1-1
V gene: TRBV15

CDR3 protein: CASSVNRLAEAFF
CDR3 DNA: TGTGCCAGCAGTGTGAACAGGCTAGCTGAAGCTTTCTTT
D gene: NA
clone size: NA
J gene: TRBJ1-1
V gene: TRBV2

CDR3 protein: CASSLQQVGSYEQYF
CDR3 DNA: TGTGCCAGCAGCTTACAGCAGGTTGGATCTTACGAGCAGTACTTC
D gene: NA
clone size: few
J gene: TRBJ2-7
V gene: TRBV7-2

CDR3 protein: CASRRTTRNTGELFF
CDR3 DNA: TGTGCCAGTAGACGGACTACCCGGAACACCGGGGAGCTGTTTTTT
D gene: NA
clone size: NA
J gene: TRBJ2-2
V gene: TRBV19

CDR3 protein: CASSLRGTVTKETQYF
CDR3 DNA: TGTGCCAGCAGCTTAAGAGGGACGGTGACAAAAGAGACCCAGTACTTC
D gene: NA
clone size: NA
J gene: TRBJ2-5
V gene: TRBV11-3

CDR3 protein: CASSRSGPTDTQYF
CDR3 DNA: TGTGCCAGCAGCCGGAGCGGCCCCACAGATACGCAGTATTTT
D gene: NA
clone size: NA
J gene: TRBJ2-3
V gene: TRBV7-9

CDR3 protein: CASSPQEADSGNTIYF
CDR3 DNA: TGTGCCAGCTCACCACAAGAAGCGGACTCTGGAAACACCATATATTTT
D gene: NA
clone size: NA
J gene: TRBJ1-3
V gene: TRBV18

CDR3 protein: CASSLVAGGRDEQFF
CDR3 DNA: TGCGCCAGCAGCTTGGTTGCGGGGGGCCGGGATGAGCAGTTCTTC
D gene: TRBD2
clone size: NA
J gene: TRBJ2-1
V gene: TRBV5-1

CDR3 protein: CASSPGGSGRTVNEQFF
CDR3 DNA: TGTGCCAGCAGCCCGGGAGGTAGCGGGAGAACGGTCAATGAGCAGTTCTTC
D gene: TRBD2
clone size: few
J gene: TRBJ2-1
V gene: TRBV5-4

CDR3 protein: CASSPTDDTQYF
CDR3 DNA: TGCGCCAGCAGCCCCACCGATGATACGCAGTATTTT
D gene: NA
clone size: NA
J gene: TRBJ2-3
V gene: TRBV5-1

CDR3 protein: CASSILGQGNSPLHF
CDR3 DNA: TGTGCCAGTAGTATTCTTGGACAGGGTAATTCACCCCTCCACTTT
D gene: TRBD1
clone size: NA
J gene: TRBJ1-6
V gene: TRBV19

CDR3 protein: CASSLQGAQETQYF
CDR3 DNA: TGTGCCAGCAGCTTACAGGGGGCTCAAGAGACCCAGTACTTC
D gene: TRBD1
clone size: NA
J gene: TRBJ2-5
V gene: TRBV5-4

CDR3 protein: CASSLERANEQYF
CDR3 DNA: TGTGCCAGCAGCTTAGAGCGGGCAAACGAGCAGTACTTC
D gene: NA
clone size: NA
J gene: TRBJ2-7
V gene: TRBV7-2

CDR3 protein: CASSPEQAHEQYF
CDR3 DNA: TGTGCCAGCTCACCAGAGCAGGCCCACGAGCAGTACTTC
D gene: NA
clone size: NA
J gene: TRBJ2-7
V gene: TRBV18

CDR3 protein: CASSRRQARGTEAFF
CDR3 DNA: TGTGCCAGTAGTCGTCGACAGGCCCGCGGCACTGAAGCTTTCTTT
D gene: NA
clone size: NA
J gene: TRBJ1-1
V gene: TRBV27

CDR3 protein: CASSLGMGNTEAFF
CDR3 DNA: TGTGCCAGCAGCTTAGGCATGGGAAACACTGAAGCTTTCTTT
D gene: NA
clone size: NA
J gene: TRBJ1-1
V gene: TRBV11-3

CDR3 protein: CASSLPTSGRSLSAFEQFF
CDR3 DNA: TGTGCCAGCAGTTTGCCGACTAGCGGGAGGTCCCTCTCTGCTTTTGAGCAGTTCTTC
D gene: TRBD2
clone size: NA
J gene: TRBJ2-1
V gene: TRBV28

CDR3 protein: CSVYGDNSYGYTF
CDR3 DNA: TGCAGCGTTTATGGGGACAACTCCTATGGCTACACCTTC
D gene: NA
clone size: NA
J gene: TRBJ1-2
V gene: TRBV29-1

CDR3 protein: CASKPRAPLGETQYF
CDR3 DNA: TGTGCCAGCAAACCCCGAGCGCCCCTCGGAGAGACCCAGTACTTC
D gene: NA
clone size: NA
J gene: TRBJ2-5
V gene: TRBV6-1

CDR3 protein: CASSFLAANTGELFF
CDR3 DNA: TGTGCCAGCAGTTTTCTAGCGGCGAACACCGGGGAGCTGTTTTTT
D gene: TRBD2
clone size: few
J gene: TRBJ2-2
V gene: TRBV27

CDR3 protein: CASSIGQGRSAYF
CDR3 DNA: TGTGCCAGCAGCATCGGACAGGGACGGTCTGCGTACTTC
D gene: TRBD1
clone size: once
J gene: TRBJ2-7
V gene: TRBV5-5

CDR3 protein: CASSKPDAYVRSYEQYF
CDR3 DNA: TGTGCCAGCAGCAAACCGGACGCGTATGTTCGCAGCTACGAGCAGTACTTC
D gene: NA
clone size: NA
J gene: TRBJ2-7
V gene: TRBV28

CDR3 protein: CASSLVGTSVRELFF
CDR3 DNA: TGTGCCAGCAGCTTAGTTGGGACTAGCGTAAGAGAGCTGTTTTTT
D gene: TRBD2
clone size: NA
J gene: TRBJ2-2
V gene: TRBV7-3

CDR3 protein: CASSLGDRDNEKLFF
CDR3 DNA: TGTGCCAGCAGCTTAGGGGACAGGGATAATGAAAAACTGTTTTTT
D gene: TRBD1
clone size: NA
J gene: TRBJ1-4
V gene: TRBV11-2

CDR3 protein: CASSSRPSSTDTQYF
CDR3 DNA: TGTGCCAGCAGCTCAAGACCTAGCAGCACAGATACGCAGTATTTT
D gene: NA
clone size: once
J gene: TRBJ2-3
V gene: TRBV11-3

CDR3 protein: CASSQDGPPTEAFF
CDR3 DNA: TGCGCCAGCAGCCAGGACGGACCACCCACTGAAGCTTTCTTT
D gene: NA
clone size: NA
J gene: TRBJ1-1
V gene: TRBV4-1

CDR3 protein: CASSRGTFAEQYF
CDR3 DNA: TGTGCCAGCTCACGGGGGACCTTTGCTGAGCAGTACTTC
D gene: NA
clone size: NA
J gene: TRBJ2-7
V gene: TRBV18

CDR3 protein: CASSQVEGGLQYF
CDR3 DNA: TGCGCCAGCAGCCAAGTTGAGGGAGGTCTTCAGTACTTC
D gene: NA
clone size: NA
J gene: TRBJ2-4
V gene: TRBV4-1

CDR3 protein: CASSLGQGPSEAFF
CDR3 DNA: TGCGCCAGCAGCCTAGGACAGGGGCCATCTGAAGCTTTCTTT
D gene: TRBD1
clone size: NA
J gene: TRBJ1-1
V gene: TRBV4-3

CDR3 protein: CASSGEFGTGGLGYTF
CDR3 DNA: TGTGCCAGCAGTGGCGAGTTCGGGACGGGTGGCTTGGGCTACACCTTC
D gene: NA
clone size: NA
J gene: TRBJ1-2
V gene: TRBV6-1

CDR3 protein: CASSPRSDYSGNTIYF
CDR3 DNA: TGTGCCAGCAGCCCGCGATCCGATTACTCTGGAAACACCATATATTTT
D gene: NA
clone size: NA
J gene: TRBJ1-3
V gene: TRBV7-2